This T cell receptor (beta chain) was sequenced for a study of control samples from healthy donors and cancer patients. Generated by immunoSEQ multiplex PCR, the TCRdb table keeps only in-frame clones and is missing some. The sample has about 71,000 clones; around nine tenths are singletons. Sequencing was performed on PBMCs. This sequence was found in a man aged 55 to 70 with lung cancer.

This CDR3 reads CATRQVFSGNTIYF. The CDR3 nucleotides are TGTGCCACCCGACAGGTCTTCTCTGGAAACACCATATATTTT. This chain connects TRBV6-5 to TRBJ1-3; D possibly corresponds to TRBD1 (6 bases). V gave up 10 bases and J gave up 0 bases, with 13 bases separating them. This CDR3 region has 14 residues. In germline, CDR1 is MNHEY, CDR2 SVGAGI.